What follows is one T cell receptor beta chain and its context. Antigen unknown. Generated by immunoSEQ multiplex PCR, the TCRdb table keeps only in-frame clones and is missing some. The sample includes about 2,500 clones, about 88% seen only once; the top ten take roughly 7.1%. This sample stems from a study of immune cell composition in non-small cell lung cancer. Whole-study findings and limits: TIL tumour reactivity correlated with maximal tumour-associated clone frequency in adenocarcinoma. Squamous lung tumours showed higher top 10 clone scores and clonality than adenocarcinomas. Tumour TCR-beta clonality showed no significant link to smoking pack-years. Tumour-associated clones >0.5% occurred in 30% to 35% of adenocarcinomas, under 85% of squamous.

This CDR3 comprises 14 residues. The trim removed 7 bases at V and 4 bases at J, leaving 8 bases unmatched. CDR1 and CDR2 (germline): SNHLY, FYNNEI. The sequenced sample was lung tumor tissue. The V and J genes are TRBV2 and TRBJ1-1; 8 nucleotides align to TRBD1. This TCR derives from a human donor with non-small cell lung cancer. The DNA for the CDR3 is TGTGCCAGCAACGGACAGGGTTCGGGCACTGAAGCTTTCTTT. Residues: CASNGQGSGTEAFF.